One T cell receptor beta chain is described in this entry. Its antigen is as yet unknown. The donors were part of the validation cohort of some 120 subjects. That cohort was separate from the first cohort, which comprised 500 to 700 subjects. Method: immunoSEQ multiplex PCR; TCRdb's copy keeps in-frame clones and lacks some. The sample records approximately 60,000 clones, about nine tenths being singletons. The data were taken from a study of cytomegalovirus exposure and HLA in healthy donors. Study-wide results and caveats: First-cohort TCR clusters tended to co-occur in the roughly 130 validation repertoires, a later analysis found. In vitro testing confirmed three CMV-associated chains as specific for CMV antigens. Most TCR sequences were rare, but some public TCRs occurred in many donors.

This CDR3 is built from 15 residues. Germline V gene sequence: CDR1 MRHNA, CDR2 SNTAGT. V lost 5 bases and J 5 bases, leaving 15 bases between the germline ends. Sample: PBMCs. The source is a man aged 18 to 35 in good health and CMV-seronegative. The chain is built from TRBV6-4 and TRBJ2-2; TRBD2 is a possible D gene (5 bases). The CDR3 is CASSPLDSSTGELFF. CDR3 coding DNA: TGTGCCAGCAGTCCCTTGGACTCGTCAACCGGGGAGCTGTTTTTT.